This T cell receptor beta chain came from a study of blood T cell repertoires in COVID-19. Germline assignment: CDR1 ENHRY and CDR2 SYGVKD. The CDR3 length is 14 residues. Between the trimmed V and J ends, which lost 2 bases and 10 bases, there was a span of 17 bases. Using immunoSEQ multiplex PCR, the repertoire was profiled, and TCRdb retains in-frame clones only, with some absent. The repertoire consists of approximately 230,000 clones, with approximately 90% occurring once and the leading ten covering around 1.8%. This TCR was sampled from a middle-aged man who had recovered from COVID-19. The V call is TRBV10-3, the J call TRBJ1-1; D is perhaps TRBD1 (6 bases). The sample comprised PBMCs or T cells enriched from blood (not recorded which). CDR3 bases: TGTGCCATCAGTGAGCTCGGGGGGCCCGCGCTAGCTTTCTTT. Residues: CAISELGGPALAFF.